This section outlines one T cell receptor beta chain sequence together with its context. The clone's antigen remains unknown. No much larger clone exists at a distance of one base, and base qualities are not known. Via the germline V gene (reference sequence), CDR1 is MNHNY and CDR2 SVGAGI. The CDR3 runs 13 amino acids, cysteine and phenylalanine included. CDR3 DNA is the only sequence kept; it has 39 bases, read in frame from the first base. Trimming removed 7 bases from V and 6 bases from J, leaving 12 bases between the germline ends. This entry belongs to a study of shared clonotypes between healthy human individuals (dated by TCRdb to 2018 to 2021). About the investigation overall: The cohort included a few men and a couple of women between 18 and 49 years of age. For each donor, three plates each were used for CD4 naive and CD4 memory, two plates were used for CD8 naive, and one plate was used for CD8 memory. To estimate repertoire size and how much clonotypes are shared between individuals, the study performed deep sequencing of blood TCR repertoires from roughly five healthy adults. Libraries were prepared and TCR repertoires were sequenced by different laboratories using diverse techniques, in order to increase sequencing depth and limit assay-specific biases. Per donor, leukapheresis produced somewhere between about 0.85 and 9.5 billion PBMCs. General study outcomes and caveats: Compared with non-shared clonotypes, clonotypes shared by all four sorted-subset donors had higher generation probabilities. Rarefaction of sorted-subset datasets indicated incomplete sequencing despite the large sequencing depth. Naive subsets generally had larger estimated clonotype richness than memory subsets did. The small number of donors limited the genetic and exposure-history diversity represented. Pairwise subsampling indicated that sequencing depth was expected to affect the degree of clonotype sharing among donors. When a few donors were compared, the shared fraction of clonotypes was around 5.1% for naive CD4, around 4% for naive CD8, 2% to 2.5% for memory CD4, and roughly 0.4% for memory CD8. Only blood was sampled, and tissue TCR repertoires likely differ from those in blood.

The donors were healthy, HIV-negative adults who had no recently reported acute infections or vaccinations. Every donor was a Caucasian adult living in Nashville, Tennessee, USA. Magnetic negative selection was used to enrich CD4+ T cells, after which naive cells were positively selected on CD45RA and the negative fraction became the memory subset. Blood was collected by leukapheresis, and PBMCs were isolated by Ficoll-Histopaque density gradient centrifugation and then cryopreserved in liquid nitrogen vapor phase. Purity and quantity of every magnetically sorted T cell population were checked by analytical flow cytometry. Genomic DNA was isolated from each sorted fraction and quantified by UV absorbance on a Nanodrop 2000c. Using the deep immunoSEQ assay, TCR CDR3 regions were amplified from genomic DNA by multiplex PCR. Extracted genomic DNA from each cell subset was distributed evenly across all wells of several immunoSEQ 96-well plates, and each plate was treated as a replicate. Each replicate PCR for sorted subsets received around 210 ng genomic DNA, equal to about 30,000 T cell genomes. The purified libraries were quantified using a Qubit 3.0 fluorometer, sized with a Bioanalyzer 2100, and then quantified again using the KAPA Library Quantification kit. Every immunoSEQ 96-well plate was sequenced on a dedicated single-read 150-cycle Illumina NextSeq 550 flow cell. In the paper's pipeline: Because the immunoSEQ output held only junctional sequences and lacked quality scores, the filtering could not match the filtering applied to full-length reads. To assign V/J genes and CDR3, sequences were annotated using PyIR, a Python wrapper for IgBLAST v1.9, with IMGT germline references. Reads were removed for weak V/J assignments (E-value above 1e-6), missing CDR3, stop codons, out-of-frame junctions, or ambiguous translated residues. V3J clonotypes were defined by identical inferred V gene, J gene, and CDR3 amino acid sequence. Percentage overlap between repertoires was computed as shared unique clonotypes divided by the size of the smaller repertoire. Richness of each repertoire was evaluated using RTK rarefaction, the Chao1 estimator, and Recon v2.1 estimates of unobserved clonotypes. Generation probabilities were computed with OLGA for all TCRbeta clonotypes obtained by the gDNA method from several donors. Entries here come from immuneACCESS through TCRdb and include only in-frame sequences with V and J called. Some clones fail to appear in such tables; in the studies checked, an unresolved V gene covers under half of the shortfall, and the cause of the remainder is unknown. V and J calls plus clone size are reproduced from that table; the DNA served to infer D and trimming. This sample has under 850,000 clones in its table, and 72% of those were observed once. Of the sample, over 1.5% is held by the ten largest clones.

The receptor comes from a woman aged 30 to 39 in good health. The sample consisted of memory CD4+ T cells sorted from blood. What this sample's cell subset or site label stands for: CD45RA-negative fraction. The chain employs TRBV6-6 and TRBJ2-2, with the D gene not clear enough to name. The CDR3 protein is CASTDEGPGELFF. The base sequence is TGTGCCAGCACCGATGAAGGGCCCGGGGAGCTGTTTTTT.